This is a list of T cell receptor beta chains from one sample in a study of blood T cell repertoires in COVID-19. The assay was immunoSEQ multiplex PCR, and TCRdb's table has in-frame clones only and misses some. The sample lists 150,000 to 200,000 clones, roughly 85% occurring once. The sequenced material came from peripheral blood. The receptors originated from a young woman with acute or convalescent COVID-19. The CDR3 runs from the conserved cysteine through the conserved F or W. The D gene is left open where the match is weak. Clone sizes are given selectively: once, few, many, or a class where the clone is expanded.

j_call v_call clone_size d_call cdr3_aa cdr3_nt
TRBJ1-5 TRBV19 . TRBD1 CASADRADQPQHF TGTGCCAGTGCCGACAGGGCTGATCAGCCCCAGCATTTT
TRBJ1-3 TRBV7-2 . . CASSLANSGNTIYF TGTGCCAGCAGCTTAGCTAATTCTGGAAACACCATATATTTT
TRBJ1-2 TRBV6-5 . TRBD1 CASSFTGTGINGYTF TGTGCCAGCAGCTTCACCGGGACAGGGATAAATGGCTACACCTTC
TRBJ2-7 TRBV6-2/TRBV6-3 . . CASSYVGGYEQYF TGTGCCAGCAGTTACGTGGGAGGCTACGAGCAGTACTTC
TRBJ1-1 TRBV5-6 . TRBD1 CASSEQGPQGRYTEAFF TGTGCCAGCAGCGAACAGGGGCCGCAAGGACGTTACACTGAAGCTTTCTTT
TRBJ1-6 TRBV4-3 . . CASSQESAGNNSPLHF TGCGCCAGCAGCCAAGAATCAGCAGGGAATAATTCACCCCTCCACTTT
TRBJ1-3 TRBV12-3/TRBV12-4 . . CASRDDRGNTIYF TGTGCCAGCAGGGACGACAGGGGAAACACCATATATTTT
TRBJ2-6 TRBV23-1 . TRBD2 CASSQQGGSSGANVLTF TGCGCCAGCAGTCAACAGGGAGGGAGCTCTGGGGCCAACGTCCTGACTTTC
TRBJ2-1 TRBV27 . . CASSTRAYNEQFF TGTGCCAGCAGTACCCGAGCCTACAATGAGCAGTTCTTC
TRBJ2-2 TRBV10-1 . . CASSEDRFDTGELFF TGCGCCAGCAGTGAGGACAGGTTCGACACCGGGGAGCTGTTTTTT
TRBJ1-5 TRBV6-5 . TRBD1 CASSPTGQGIQSQHF TGTGCCAGCAGTCCAACGGGACAGGGCATTCAGTCCCAGCATTTT
TRBJ2-2 TRBV6-6 . . CASRKQNTGELFF TGTGCCAGCAGGAAACAGAACACCGGGGAGCTGTTTTTT
TRBJ1-2 TRBV2 . TRBD1 CASSLGTGDGYTF TGTGCCAGCAGTTTAGGGACAGGGGATGGCTACACCTTC
TRBJ2-1 TRBV28 . TRBD2 CASSLSGTRAEQFF TGTGCCAGCAGTTTATCAGGGACTAGAGCTGAGCAGTTCTTC
TRBJ2-2 TRBV12-3/TRBV12-4 once TRBD2 CASSGGATGELFF TGTGCCAGCTCGGGGGGGGCGACCGGGGAGCTGTTTTTT
TRBJ1-2 TRBV28 . . CASRRRDISSYGYTF TGTGCCAGCAGAAGACGGGACATTAGTAGCTATGGCTACACCTTC
TRBJ2-7 TRBV6-2/TRBV6-3 . . CASSLPSSYTDEQYF TGTGCCAGCAGTTTGCCCTCTTCATACACCGACGAGCAGTACTTC
TRBJ1-5 TRBV18 . . CASSGGDSNQPQHF TGTGCCAGCTCAGGAGGAGATAGCAATCAGCCCCAGCATTTT
TRBJ2-3 TRBV7-8 . TRBD2 CASSLSPGLADTDTQYF TGTGCCAGCAGCTTAAGCCCGGGACTAGCGGACACAGATACGCAGTATTTT
TRBJ2-5 TRBV9 . . CAGRGEETQYF TGTGCCGGACGGGGAGAAGAGACCCAGTACTTC
TRBJ1-1 TRBV28 . . CASSLVGGTEAFF TGTGCCAGCAGTTTAGTCGGGGGAACTGAAGCTTTCTTT
TRBJ1-2 TRBV7-9 . TRBD1 CASSALRTGDGYTF TGTGCCAGCAGCGCCCTACGGACAGGAGATGGCTACACCTTC
TRBJ1-1 TRBV7-2 . . CASSLPGLYTEAFF TGTGCCAGCAGCTTACCCGGACTGTACACTGAAGCTTTCTTT
TRBJ1-4 TRBV5-5 . . CASSLRWGRWDEKLFF TGTGCCAGCAGCTTGCGCTGGGGGCGGTGGGATGAAAAACTGTTTTTT
TRBJ2-1 TRBV7-9 . TRBD2 CASSQGLAGVLGVYNEQFF TGTGCCAGCAGCCAAGGACTAGCGGGGGTCCTCGGGGTCTACAATGAGCAGTTCTTC
TRBJ1-2 TRBV28 . . CASSMTPGTQVRGYTF TGTGCCAGCAGTATGACACCTGGGACACAAGTCCGTGGCTACACCTTC
TRBJ2-7 TRBV27 . TRBD2 CASSGTSGYEQYF TGTGCCAGCAGTGGGACTAGCGGGTACGAGCAGTACTTC
TRBJ1-3 TRBV7-2 . . CASSFQGSGNTIYF TGTGCCAGCAGCTTTCAGGGTTCTGGAAACACCATATATTTT
TRBJ1-2 TRBV6-1 . . CASSELRGLGYGYTF TGTGCCAGCAGTGAGCTTCGGGGATTAGGCTATGGCTACACCTTC
TRBJ1-1 TRBV18 . TRBD1 CASSPKPIQGAFFNTEAFF TGTGCCAGCTCACCAAAGCCCATACAGGGGGCGTTTTTTAACACTGAAGCTTTCTTT
TRBJ1-4 TRBV5-6 . . CASSPGPIEKLFF TGTGCCAGCAGCCCAGGGCCGATTGAAAAACTGTTTTTT
TRBJ2-2 TRBV24-1 . TRBD1 CATSDPGQGDTGELFF TGTGCCACCAGTGACCCGGGACAGGGGGACACCGGGGAGCTGTTTTTT
TRBJ2-5 TRBV2 few TRBD2 CASSVGSGGSETQYF TGTGCCAGCAGTGTAGGTAGCGGGGGTTCGGAGACCCAGTACTTC
TRBJ2-7 TRBV13 . TRBD2 CASSVSREGYEQYF TGTGCCAGCAGCGTTAGTAGGGAGGGTTACGAGCAGTACTTC
TRBJ1-6 TRBV9 . . CASSPEDSYNSPLHF TGTGCCAGCAGCCCCGAGGACTCCTATAATTCACCCCTCCACTTT
TRBJ2-1 TRBV6-4 once . CASSDLAESSYNEQFF TGTGCCAGCAGTGACCTCGCGGAAAGCTCCTACAATGAGCAGTTCTTC
TRBJ1-6 TRBV4-3 . TRBD1 CASSSQGDVNSPLHF TGCGCCAGCAGCTCGCAGGGGGACGTTAATTCACCCCTCCACTTT
TRBJ1-3 TRBV28 . . CASSPTGYSGNTIYF TGTGCCAGCAGTCCCACGGGGTACTCTGGAAACACCATATATTTT
TRBJ2-7 TRBV4-1 . . CASSQGRGGASYEQYF TGCGCCAGCAGCCAAGGTAGGGGGGGCGCATCCTACGAGCAGTACTTC
TRBJ1-1 TRBV9 few . CASSGRAASEAFF TGTGCCAGCAGCGGCAGGGCGGCCTCTGAAGCTTTCTTT
TRBJ1-5 TRBV19 . . CASTVSTGRGNQPQHF TGTGCCAGTACGGTGTCTACCGGGCGGGGCAATCAGCCCCAGCATTTT
TRBJ2-7 TRBV28 . TRBD1 CASFSLGQRGQAREQYF TGTGCCAGCTTCAGTTTAGGGCAGAGGGGACAGGCTCGAGAGCAGTACTTC
TRBJ1-2 TRBV24-1 . TRBD1 CATSDRAGGSYGYTF TGTGCCACCAGTGACAGGGCAGGGGGCAGCTATGGCTACACCTTC
TRBJ1-2 TRBV18 . TRBD1 CASSPPIGPGGYGYTF TGTGCCAGCTCACCTCCAATCGGGCCAGGGGGCTATGGCTACACCTTC
TRBJ2-7 TRBV5-1 . TRBD1 CASSLFETGPREQYF TGCGCCAGCAGCTTGTTTGAGACAGGGCCACGCGAGCAGTACTTC
TRBJ1-2 TRBV6-6 . TRBD1 CASRRQGASYGYTF TGTGCCAGCAGGAGACAGGGGGCGAGCTATGGCTACACCTTC
TRBJ2-7 TRBV27 . . CASSFRQAPSYEQYF TGTGCCAGCAGTTTCAGACAGGCTCCATCCTACGAGCAGTACTTC
TRBJ1-1 TRBV11-2 . . CASTSLQGVPEAFF TGTGCCAGCACCTCCCTCCAGGGTGTCCCTGAAGCTTTCTTT
TRBJ2-1 TRBV7-2 . TRBD2 CASRGVAGAYNEQFF TGTGCCAGCCGAGGGGTAGCGGGCGCCTACAATGAGCAGTTCTTC
TRBJ2-2 TRBV4-3 . . CASSQVGESNTGELFF TGCGCCAGCAGCCAAGTAGGGGAATCTAACACCGGGGAGCTGTTTTTT